The 22 T cell receptor beta chains listed next were all sequenced from one sample in a study of post-analysis software for immune sequencing data (dated by TCRdb to between 2015 and 2016). What the research found in general, with its limitations: Patients showed significantly higher frequencies than controls for about 5 TRBV segments, among them TRBV5-6, TRBV5-1 and TRBV20-1.

The library was made by PCR. The data were produced on an Illumina HiSeq 2500. Unique molecular identifiers were incorporated into TCR beta cDNA libraries to reduce PCR and sequencing biases. TCRdb reprocessed the public reads (quality trimming at Q25 with fastp, clone calling with MiXCR) and kept in-frame beta chains. Each entry merges the rows of one CDR3 protein and shows their most common DNA and genes. Here the sample has about 540,000 distinct CDR3 sequences; around 36% occur a single time. Clones ranked in the top ten supply 6% of the sample. For these receptors, no antigen is known. Sample: blood. Every receptor here comes from a girl aged 2-17 years with multiple sclerosis.

This clonotype has only one observation. The chain is built from TRBV12-3 or TRBV12-4 and TRBJ1-1, with 8 bases lining up with TRBD1. This CDR3 is 14 amino acids long. Trimming at V came to 6 bases and at J to 3 bases, leaving 6 bases not matched to a gene. CDR3 sequence (DNA): TGTGCCAGCAGAGCAGGGGGCGCAGACACTGAAGCTTTCTTT. Amino acids: CASRAGGADTEAFF.

This clonotype was recorded a few times. The rearrangement joins TRBV20-1 to TRBJ2-6; unclear D gene. The ends were cut back, 3 bases at V and 0 bases at J, with 9 bases in the middle. The length of the CDR3 is 15 residues. CDR1 and CDR2 from the germline V gene are DFQATT and SNEGSKA (reference sequence). This chain's CDR3 is CSARWGISGANVLTF. The CDR3 DNA follows: TGCAGTGCTAGGTGGGGTATCTCTGGGGCCAACGTCCTGACTTTC.

This clonotype was detected a few times. This chain uses TRBV11-2 with TRBJ2-6; 9 nucleotides line up with TRBD2. CDR1 SGHAT and CDR2 FQNNGV come from the germline V gene. Trimming at V came to 7 bases and at J to 1 base, leaving 8 bases not matched to a gene. The CDR3 runs 17 residues. The CDR3 region has the DNA TGTGCCAGCACCACACTAGCGGGTTTTTCTGGGGCCAACGTCCTGACTTTC. Its protein is CASTTLAGFSGANVLTF.

This clonotype has ten or more counts. V gene TRBV12-3 or TRBV12-4 combines with J gene TRBJ2-5; possible D gene TRBD2, 6 bases. The CDR3 runs to 12 residues. V lost 5 bases and J 7 bases, leaving 11 bases between the germline ends. Written as DNA, the CDR3 is TGTGCCAGCAGTCGGGACTCGGGGACCCAGTACTTC. This sequence encodes CASSRDSGTQYF.

The V call is TRBV4-2, the J call TRBJ2-6, with TRBD2 as a possible D gene (5 bases). The CDR3 has 17 residues. V lost 4 bases, J lost 2 bases, and 15 bases lay in between. CDR1 is LGHNA, CDR2 YNFKEQ, per germline. This chain's CDR3 is CASSPERGTPGANVLTF. The CDR3 DNA reads TGTGCCAGCAGCCCGGAACGGGGTACCCCTGGGGCCAACGTCCTGACTTTC.

This clonotype was observed a handful of times. V and J are TRBV20-1 and TRBJ1-2, with D possibly being TRBD1 (6 bases). The CDR3 consists of 13 residues. The germline CDR1 and CDR2 sequences are DFQATT and SNEGSKA (reference sequence). Trimming cost V 5 bases and J 2 bases, with 12 bases left between them. CDR3 in amino acids: CSAEDRGNYGYTF. CDR3 nucleotides: TGCAGTGCTGAGGACAGAGGAAACTATGGCTACACCTTC.

This clonotype has only a few counts. The chain couples TRBV6-2 or TRBV6-3 to TRBJ1-2; D call uncertain. The CDR3 totals 14 residues. Trimming shortened V by 8 bases and J by 13 bases, and 26 bases separated the two germline ends. The germline CDR1 and CDR2 sequences are MNHEY and SVGEGT. Here the CDR3 DNA reads TGTGCCAGCTCCGGGTCTGAAGTGGACTGGTGGCTCACCTTC. This sequence encodes CASSGSEVDWWLTF.

This clonotype has ten or more counts. Sequence at one end of the junction differs from germline and may be a read error. The chain recombines TRBV7-7 with TRBJ2-5, with D possibly called TRBD1 or TRBD2 (6 bases each). The CDR3 contains 14 residues. Germline V gene sequence: CDR1 SSHAT, CDR2 FNYEAQ (reference sequence). Here the CDR3 reads CASSLLGAGETQYF. The CDR3 DNA sequence: TGTGCTAGCAGCTTACTGGGGGCGGGGGAGACCCAGTACTTC. Filled out from reference TRBV7-7 and TRBJ2-5, the complete variable domain reads GAGVSQSPRYKVTKRGQDVTLRCDPISSHATLYWYQQALGQGPEFLTYFNYEAQPDKSGLPSDRFSAERPEGSISTLTIQRTEQRDSAMYRCASSLLGAGETQYFGPGTRLLVL.

The chain uses TRBV5-8 and TRBJ2-4; 9 bases map to TRBD1. The CDR3 has 17 amino acids. V trimming: 3 bases; J trimming: 3 bases; junction bases outside the gene matches: 10. Germline assignment: CDR1 SGHTS and CDR2 YDEGEE. As DNA, the CDR3 is TGTGCCAGCAGCTCTTGGCCACAGGGGGCAGGCAAAAACATTCAGTACTTC. Protein product: CASSSWPQGAGKNIQYF.

V usage is TRBV20-1 and J usage is TRBJ1-2, with D possibly TRBD1 on 5 matching bases. CDR3 size: 11 residues. Germline CDR1 reads DFQATT; CDR2 reads SNEGSKA (reference sequence). V was cut by 6 bases and J by 7 bases, with 12 bases left in between. The DNA of the CDR3 is TGCAGTGCGTCCGGGGGTAGTGGCTACACCTTC. As protein: CSASGGSGYTF.

A few counts support this clonotype. The rearrangement joins TRBV11-2 to TRBJ2-3, with D unclear. The CDR3 totals 15 residues. The V end lost 1 base, the J end lost 4 bases, and 12 bases lay between the germline ends. CDR1 and CDR2 from the germline V gene are SGHAT and FQNNGV. The CDR3 DNA reads TGTGCCAGCAGCTTAGCGGCGTTACACGCAGATACGCAGTATTTT. Its translation: CASSLAALHADTQYF.

A few counts support this clonotype. V usage is TRBV6-5 and J usage is TRBJ1-1, with 7 positions matching TRBD1. Germline V gives CDR1 MNHEY, CDR2 SVGAGI. This CDR3 spans 13 amino acids. V lost 5 bases, J lost 4 bases, and 4 bases stayed unmatched. The CDR3 region has the DNA TGTGCCAGCAGTAGACAGGGCCTCACTGAAGCTTTCTTT. Protein product: CASSRQGLTEAFF.

This clonotype was seen a few times. The genes are TRBV7-3 and TRBJ1-2; D uncertain. The germline V and J ends were trimmed by 5 bases and 0 bases, with 16 bases remaining between them. This CDR3 has 16 amino acids. Germline CDR1 SGHTA, CDR2 FQGTGA. In nucleotides, the CDR3 is TGTGCCAGCAGCCCCGGTCGCCGAATCCCTAACTATGGCTACACCTTC. This sequence encodes CASSPGRRIPNYGYTF.

This chain links TRBV12-3 or TRBV12-4 with TRBJ1-2; D perhaps matches TRBD1 (5 bases). Trimming shortened V by 8 bases and J by 1 base, and 20 bases separated the two germline ends. The CDR3 runs 16 residues. The CDR3 sequence is CASWDGGDSLNYGYTF. The CDR3 DNA sequence: TGTGCCAGCTGGGACGGCGGGGACTCCCTTAACTATGGCTACACCTTC.

V usage is TRBV29-1 and J usage is TRBJ2-1; 8 nucleotides align to TRBD2. This CDR3 spans 16 amino acids. With 4 bases clipped from V and 4 bases from J, the junction kept 12 bases outside the gene matches. Germline loops: CDR1 SQVTM, CDR2 ANQGSEA. The CDR3 region is CSVGGTARGAYNEQFF. Written as DNA, the CDR3 is TGCAGCGTTGGAGGAACTGCGCGGGGGGCGTACAATGAGCAGTTCTTC.

The V call is TRBV10-3, the J call TRBJ1-5; 9 bases are a match to TRBD1. This CDR3 is built from 14 residues. From germline, CDR1 is ENHRY and CDR2 SYGVKD. Trimming at V came to 6 bases and at J to 4 bases, leaving 4 bases not matched to a gene. CDR3 sequence: CAISPGQGNQPQHF. The CDR3 DNA reads as TGTGCCATCAGCCCGGGACAGGGAAATCAGCCCCAGCATTTT.

The gene calls are TRBV5-1 and TRBJ2-7, with 12 positions matching TRBD1. The CDR3 extends over 14 amino acids. V shed 7 bases, J shed 5 bases, and the junction held 7 bases outside the gene matches. The germline CDR1 and CDR2 sequences are SGHRS and YFSETQ. For the CDR3, the DNA is TGCGCCAGCGGTACCGGGACAGGGGGCAACGAGCAGTACTTC. Its protein product is CASGTGTGGNEQYF.

This clonotype has a handful of counts. V usage is TRBV20-1 and J usage is TRBJ2-5; no definite D call. The J call is in doubt because the DNA end fits TRBJ2-7 better. This CDR3 has 14 amino acids. The germline V gene encodes CDR1 DFQATT and CDR2 SNEGSKA (reference sequence). The CDR3 nucleotides are TGCAGTGCTAGAGATTCCCACAGTTCTCTCGAGCAGTACTTC. Protein: CSARDSHSSLEQYF.

The chain employs TRBV20-1 and TRBJ1-1, with a possible D match to TRBD1 (5 bases). The CDR3 runs to 13 residues. Germline assignment: CDR1 DFQATT and CDR2 SNEGSKA (reference sequence). Between the trimmed V and J ends, which lost 5 bases and 0 bases, there was a span of 10 bases. The CDR3 spells CSAGGLVNTEAFF. CDR3 in DNA: TGCAGTGCTGGGGGACTGGTGAACACTGAAGCTTTCTTT.

Written as DNA, the CDR3 is TGTGCCACCAGTGATTTCGGACGTGGTAGGTTCTTC. Translated: CATSDFGRGRFF. The rearrangement links TRBV24-1 to TRBJ2-1; no reliable D call. This CDR3 has 12 residues. V dropped 1 base and J dropped 15 bases, with 12 bases sitting between them. Germline CDR1 KGHDR, CDR2 SFDVKD.

The rearrangement joins TRBV3-1 to TRBJ1-6; TRBD1 might be the D (5 bases). In germline, CDR1 is LGHDT, CDR2 YNNKEL (reference sequence). V was shortened by 4 bases and J by 8 bases, with 12 bases between the two germline ends. The CDR3 extends over 14 amino acids. CDR3 loop: CASSRNSGDSPLHF. The CDR3 DNA is TGTGCCAGCAGCCGAAACTCGGGGGATTCACCCCTCCACTTT. Using reference TRBV3-1 and TRBJ1-6 for the parts outside the CDR3, the full variable domain is DTAVSQTPKYLVTQMGNDKSIKCEQNLGHDTMYWYKQDSKKFLKIMFSYNNKELIINETVPNRFSPKSPDKAHLNLHINSLELGDSAVYFCASSRNSGDSPLHFGNGTRLTVT.

The sample holds a few counts of this clonotype. This chain joins TRBV7-9 and TRBJ2-7; 9 bases match TRBD1. Looked up from germline, CDR1 is SEHNR and CDR2 is FQNEAQ (reference sequence). Unmatched junction bases numbered 9, after V lost 5 bases and J lost 1 base. This CDR3 is built from 16 residues. The CDR3: CASSNRDREGSYEQYF. DNA of the CDR3: TGTGCCAGCAGCAATCGGGACAGGGAAGGGTCCTACGAGCAGTACTTC.